The 17 T cell receptor beta chains in this list originate from one sample, sequenced in a study of regulatory T cells in long-lasting Graves disease. HTBI primers from iRepertoire and Arm-PCR of CDR3 regions yielded the TCR beta libraries. TCRdb independently ran MiXCR on the multiplex PCR reads; one entry per CDR3 protein. The data contain around 430,000 distinct CDR3 sequences, about 22% of them singletons. Time point meaning: persistent/refractory GD, antithyroid drugs over 5 years with positive TRAb. The TCR library was made from RNA that had been extracted from PBMCs in TRIzol. Sequencing used peripheral blood mononuclear cells (PBMCs), obtained when the disease was refractory, from a patient treated with antithyroid drugs. The receptors stem from a female donor with Graves disease.

On this clonotype itself: A much larger clone differs from this one at a single base, so this may be a read error. This chain connects TRBV7-2 to TRBJ1-4; a possible D gene is TRBD1 (5 bases). The CDR3 extends over 14 amino acids. In germline, CDR1 is SGHTA, CDR2 FQGNSA. CDR3 sequence: CASRSGLNNEKLLF. The CDR3 bases are TGTGCCAGCAGATCGGGACTGAATAATGAAAAACTGCTTTTT.

This clonotype was observed a handful of times. The rearrangement uses TRBV28 and TRBJ2-1; 8 nucleotides match TRBD1. From germline, CDR1 is MDHEN and CDR2 SYDVKM. The CDR3 covers 15 residues. The trim removed 7 bases at V and 8 bases at J, leaving 13 bases unmatched. DNA for the CDR3: TGTGCCAGCACTCCCGCCGGGACAGGCAACGATGAGCAGTTCTTC. Translated: CASTPAGTGNDEQFF.

This clonotype appeared many times. The V gene is TRBV7-9, the J gene TRBJ1-5; D ambiguous. The ends were cut back, 1 base at V and 6 bases at J, with 10 bases in the middle. Germline loops: CDR1 SEHNR, CDR2 FQNEAQ (reference sequence). The CDR3 is 14 residues long. The CDR3 nucleotides are TGTGCCAGCAGCTTAGGAGGGCTGGGTCAGCCCCAGCATTTT. This encodes CASSLGGLGQPQHF.

This clonotype has a count of ten or more. Here the CDR3 reads CASSLLSKGSNQPQHF. In DNA, the CDR3 is TGTGCCAGCAGTTTACTGAGTAAAGGTAGCAATCAGCCCCAGCATTTT. The chain uses TRBV28 and TRBJ1-5; D remains ambiguous. V was pared by 2 bases and J by 0 bases, with 11 bases between. The CDR3 loop spans 16 amino acids. The germline V gene encodes CDR1 MDHEN and CDR2 SYDVKM.

The chain combines TRBV7-8 with TRBJ1-1, with D hard to call. Trimming left V 6 bases short and J 0 bases short, with 8 bases between. The CDR3 length is 13 residues. Germline V lookup: CDR1 SGHVS, CDR2 FQNEAQ. The CDR3 spells CASRFDVNTEAFF. The CDR3 bases are TGTGCCAGCAGGTTCGATGTGAACACTGAAGCTTTCTTT.

There are many counts of this clonotype. The chain links TRBV27 to TRBJ1-2, with D possibly matching TRBD1 (6 bases). The CDR3 length is 14 residues. Germline values: CDR1 MNHEY, CDR2 SMNVEV (reference sequence). V was clipped by 3 bases and J by 2 bases, with 10 bases between them. The CDR3 DNA follows: TGTGCCAGCAGTTTGATAGGGACAAACTATGGCTACACCTTC. Translating it yields CASSLIGTNYGYTF.

This clonotype was observed many times. This chain links TRBV12-3 or TRBV12-4 with TRBJ1-6; 7 bases are a match to TRBD1. V lost 4 bases to trimming and J lost 10 bases; unmatched junction nucleotides: 10. The CDR3 is made up of 15 amino acids. CDR3: CASSSGTGAWSPLHF. For the CDR3, the DNA is TGTGCCAGCAGTTCCGGCACAGGGGCTTGGTCACCCCTCCACTTT.

The V and J genes are TRBV19 and TRBJ2-7; TRBD1 might be the D (6 bases). Germline V gives CDR1 LNHDA, CDR2 SQIVND (reference sequence). The CDR3 sequence is 14 residues long. The V end lost 6 bases, the J end lost 3 bases, and 15 bases lay between the germline ends. CDR3 protein: CASSRTETIYEQYF. The DNA for the CDR3 is TGTGCCAGTAGCCGGACAGAGACTATCTACGAGCAGTACTTC.

The rearrangement joins TRBV3-1 to TRBJ1-1; TRBD1 might be the D (6 bases). Trimming removed 3 bases from V and 11 bases from J, with 13 bases in between. This CDR3 spans 12 amino acids. Germline assignment: CDR1 LGHDT and CDR2 YNNKEL (reference sequence). Written as DNA, the CDR3 is TGTGCCAGCAGCCACGCGGGGGCATATGCTTTCTTT. It codes for CASSHAGAYAFF.

In its sample, this clonotype was seen many times. The CDR3 DNA is TGTGCCAGCAGCTTAAGTTGGAAGGTCAACACTGAAGCTTTCTTT. This translates into CASSLSWKVNTEAFF. This chain links TRBV7-2 with TRBJ1-1; D is ambiguous. Germline V gene lookup returns CDR1 SGHTA and CDR2 FQGNSA. The CDR3 runs to 15 residues. Between the trimmed V and J ends, which lost 2 bases and 2 bases, there was a span of 12 bases.

This clonotype has only a few counts. The chain employs TRBV5-1 and TRBJ2-7; TRBD1 matches at 8 bases. The CDR3 is 15 residues long. Germline CDR1 reads SGHRS; CDR2 reads YFSETQ. V was pared by 0 bases and J by 1 base, with 3 bases of the junction left unmatched. In DNA form, the CDR3 reads TGCGCCAGCAGCTTGGGGACAGGGAAATCCTACGAGCAGTACTTC. This codes for CASSLGTGKSYEQYF.

V and J are TRBV7-2 and TRBJ2-3; 7 bases fit TRBD2. This CDR3 contains 15 residues. The junction had 6 bases not matched to a gene; V was cut back by 1 base and J by 5 bases. The germline gives CDR1 SGHTA, CDR2 FQGNSA. CDR3 DNA sequence: TGTGCCAGCAGCTTAGGTGGGGGAGGGATAGATACGCAGTATTTT. This gives the protein CASSLGGGGIDTQYF.

This clonotype was picked up many times. This rearrangement joins TRBV6-1 to TRBJ1-1; 10 nucleotides agree with TRBD1. V lost 6 bases to trimming and J lost 4 bases; unmatched junction nucleotides: 5. The CDR3 is 14 amino acids. CDR1 is MNHNS, CDR2 SASEGT, per germline. In DNA form, the CDR3 reads TGTGCCAGCAGCCGTGGACAGGGGGGCACTGAAGCTTTCTTT. This sequence encodes CASSRGQGGTEAFF.

The table lists this clonotype with many counts. This chain links TRBV6-5 with TRBJ2-5, with 10 bases that match TRBD2. Germline assignment: CDR1 MNHEY and CDR2 SVGAGI. This CDR3 contains 14 residues. The V gene end was trimmed by 0 bases and the J gene end by 7 bases; junction bases not matched to a gene: 2. CDR3 in DNA: TGTGCCAGCAGTTACTCGGCTAGCGGGGGGACCCAGTACTTC. It encodes CASSYSASGGTQYF.

In this sample, this clonotype turned up a few times. This chain uses TRBV4-1 with TRBJ1-4; D is uncertain. This CDR3 region has 14 residues. V shed 2 bases and J shed 4 bases, with 8 bases lying between them. Per the germline V gene, CDR1 is MGHRA and CDR2 is YSYEKL. The chain's CDR3 is CASSQLGSNEKLFF. CDR3 DNA sequence: TGCGCCAGCAGCCAATTGGGCAGTAATGAAAAACTGTTTTTT.

This clonotype was observed many times. This chain links TRBV5-5 with TRBJ1-5; D unclear. This CDR3 is built from 14 residues. V was cut by 1 base and J by 7 bases, with 12 bases left in between. In germline, CDR1 is SGHKS, CDR2 YYEKEE (reference sequence). DNA of the CDR3: TGTGCCAGCAGCTTGAACCCCAGTGGGCAGCCCCAGCATTTT. It specifies CASSLNPSGQPQHF.

This clonotype was seen repeatedly, ten times or more. This chain uses TRBV30 with TRBJ1-2; 7 bases are a match to TRBD1. This CDR3 comprises 12 residues. Germline loops: CDR1 GTSNPN, CDR2 SVGIG (reference sequence). Trimming removed 2 bases from V and 4 bases from J; junction bases left unmatched: 1. The CDR3 bases are TGTGCCTGGAGTCGGGACAGCTATGGCTACACCTTC. Translating it yields CAWSRDSYGYTF.